This TCR beta chain appears in the sequencing data of a study of blood T cells in healthy people across ages. The CDR3 sequence is 12 residues long. The V gene lost 0 bases and the J gene lost 10 bases, with 9 bases spanning the gap. Germline assignment: CDR1 LNHNV and CDR2 YYDKDF (reference sequence). PCR was performed a second time for about 7 to 12 cycles using a sample-barcoded 5' primer and a J-beta primer mix. TCRdb re-called the 5' RACE reads with MiXCR, one entry per CDR3 protein. The sample lists 600,000 to 850,000 distinct CDR3 sequences, around 40% occurring once. The material sequenced was blood. This TCR derives from a woman aged 55-69 years in good health. The J gene is TRBJ1-1, the V gene TRBV15; D perhaps matches TRBD1 (6 bases). CDR3 amino acids: CATSRDGQRAFF. In DNA, the CDR3 is TGTGCCACCAGCAGAGATGGACAGAGAGCTTTCTTT.